The 17 T cell receptor beta chains listed next were all sequenced from one sample in a study of cytomegalovirus exposure and HLA in healthy donors. The PCR used 60 Vbeta and 13 Jbeta primers. Profiling relied on immunoSEQ multiplex PCR, and the TCRdb table lists in-frame clones only, not all of them. This sample has 110,000 to 150,000 clones; less than 10% occur once, and the top ten carry less than 2%. Sequencing was performed on PBMCs. Every receptor here comes from a male donor in good health and CMV-seronegative.

The table lists this clone with a few counts. The chain joins TRBV30 to TRBJ2-2, with D maybe TRBD1 (6 bases). The length of the CDR3 is 15 residues. The V gene's germline CDR1 is GTSNPN and CDR2 SVGIG (reference sequence). V lost 7 bases and J lost 5, with 20 bases in between. The CDR3 loop is CALTPPPGATGELFF. CDR3 DNA: TGTGCCTTGACCCCCCCACCAGGGGCGACCGGGGAGCTGTTTTTT.

This clone has only a few counts. The chain couples TRBV5-1 to TRBJ2-7, with 9 bases matching TRBD1. The V segment lost 5 bases and the J segment 1 base; nucleotides outside the gene matches: 4. Germline assignment: CDR1 SGHRS and CDR2 YFSETQ. The CDR3 covers 14 residues. The CDR3 is CASSFGTGSYEQYF. The CDR3 nucleotides are TGCGCCAGCAGTTTCGGGACAGGGTCCTACGAGCAGTACTTC.

A few counts support this clone. The chain employs TRBV5-4 and TRBJ2-7, with TRBD2 matching 13 bases. CDR1 is SGHNT and CDR2 is YYREEE in the germline V gene (reference sequence). V shed 4 bases and J 2 bases; nucleotides not matched to a gene: 3. CDR3 length: 15 residues. In nucleotides, the CDR3 is TGTGCCAGCAGCCCGGGACTAGCGGGGCCCTACGAGCAGTACTTC. This encodes CASSPGLAGPYEQYF.

Comment on this clone: Other nucleotide sequences from this sample produce the same CDR3. The chain couples TRBV6-6 to TRBJ2-7, with 8 bases lining up with TRBD2. This CDR3 is built from 12 residues. Germline V gene sequence: CDR1 MNHNY, CDR2 SVGAGI (reference sequence). CDR3 amino acids: CASRGGSYEQYF. In DNA, the CDR3 is TGTGCAAGCCGGGGGGGCTCCTACGAGCAGTACTTC.

This chain connects TRBV28 to TRBJ1-5; TRBD1 matches 8 bases. Trimming removed 8 bases from V and 1 base from J; junction bases left unmatched: 4. This CDR3 has 14 amino acids. Germline CDR1 is MDHEN and CDR2 is SYDVKM. The CDR3 DNA is TGTGCCAGCCACCGGACAGGGAGCAATCAGCCCCAGCATTTT. Translating gives CASHRTGSNQPQHF.

The sample holds a few counts of this clone. This chain connects TRBV21-1 to TRBJ1-3. TRBV21-1 is described as a pseudogene. The CDR3 is 17 amino acids. The chain's CDR3 is CASSKEGGPGDGNTIYF. The CDR3 DNA reads as TGTGCCAGCAGCAAGGAAGGCGGCCCGGGAGACGGAAACACCATATATTTT.

V is TRBV5-6 and J is TRBJ2-1; D possibly corresponds to TRBD1 (5 bases). There are 13 residues in the CDR3. CDR1 and CDR2 (germline): SGHDT, YYEEEE. Deletions cut 3 bases from V and 7 bases from J, with 11 bases between. In nucleotides, the CDR3 is TGTGCCAGCAGCTGGTACGCAGGGAATGAGCAGTTCTTC. Its protein product is CASSWYAGNEQFF.

This sequence joins TRBV7-8 and TRBJ1-1; D remains ambiguous. The CDR3 contains 14 residues. Trimming cost V 1 base and J 4 bases, with 10 bases left between them. CDR1 is SGHVS, CDR2 FQNEAQ, per germline. CDR3: CASSLGAASTEAFF. CDR3 bases: TGTGCCAGCAGCTTAGGAGCGGCCAGCACTGAAGCTTTCTTT.

This chain uses TRBV5-4 with TRBJ2-7; TRBD2 aligns across 8 bases. Germline CDR1 reads SGHNT; CDR2 reads YYREEE (reference sequence). V was pared by 2 bases and J by 1 base, with 8 bases of the junction left unmatched. This CDR3 spans 16 amino acids. In DNA, the CDR3 is TGTGCCAGCAGCTTCTACTCGCTAGCGGGTTCCTACGAGCAGTACTTC. Amino acids: CASSFYSLAGSYEQYF.

This clone has only a few counts. The chain links TRBV6-5 to TRBJ2-7; 9 positions agree with TRBD2. This CDR3 spans 15 amino acids. Germline V gene sequence: CDR1 MNHEY, CDR2 SVGAGI. V shed 0 bases and J 2 bases; nucleotides not matched to a gene: 2. DNA of the CDR3: TGTGCCAGCAGTTACTCGGGACTAGCAGCCTACGAGCAGTACTTC. As protein: CASSYSGLAAYEQYF.

There are a few counts of this clone. The chain uses TRBV6-6 and TRBJ1-2; 7 nucleotides align to TRBD1. CDR3 length equals 13 residues. CDR1 MNHNY and CDR2 SVGAGI come from the germline V gene (reference sequence). V dropped 6 bases and J dropped 8; count of bases not matched to a gene: 9. The CDR3 region is CASRTGAAEGYTF. CDR3 DNA: TGTGCCAGCAGAACAGGGGCCGCCGAGGGCTACACCTTC.

This chain connects TRBV10-3 to TRBJ1-4, with 7 positions matching TRBD1. Losses at the gene ends were 0 bases for V and 10 bases for J; bases not matched to a gene: 8. The CDR3 runs to 15 residues. The germline gives CDR1 ENHRY, CDR2 SYGVKD. CDR3 protein: CAISESGQGVRKLFF. The CDR3 nucleotides are TGTGCCATCAGTGAGTCGGGGCAGGGGGTTCGAAAACTGTTTTTT.

This clone was counted a few times. One end of the junction is discordant with germline, which a read error may explain. The chain combines TRBV15 with TRBJ1-5; no clear D gene. The CDR3 is 16 residues long. Germline V gene sequence: CDR1 LNHNV, CDR2 YYDKDF (reference sequence). The CDR3 region has the DNA TGTGCCACCAGAGGAGGAATTGGGCAGGTCAATCAGCACCAGCATTTT. It translates to CATRGGIGQVNQHQHF.

This clone was observed a few times. The chain couples TRBV4-3 to TRBJ2-7, with D perhaps TRBD1 (6 bases). The germline V gene has CDR1 LGHNA and CDR2 YSLEER. V lost 0 bases, J lost 9 bases, and 15 bases lay in between. CDR3 length: 14 residues. In nucleotides, the CDR3 is TGCGCCAGCAGCCAAGAAAGGGGGTCCTGGGGGCAGTACTTC. Its translation is CASSQERGSWGQYF.

This clone has just a few counts. The V call is TRBV6-1, the J call TRBJ1-2; D is unclear. The germline V and J ends were trimmed by 7 bases and 5 bases, with 17 bases remaining between them. The CDR3 totals 14 residues. Per germline, CDR1 MNHNS and CDR2 SASEGT. CDR3 sequence reads: CASTRATRGYGYTF. CDR3 in DNA: TGTGCCAGCACCCGAGCGACCCGTGGGTATGGCTACACCTTC.

This chain connects TRBV7-9 to TRBJ1-1; tentatively, D is TRBD1 (5 bases). Trimming left V 6 bases short and J 0 bases short, with 14 bases between. CDR3 size: 15 residues. Per germline, CDR1 SEHNR and CDR2 FQNEAQ (reference sequence). The CDR3 loop reads CASRPGSYMNTEAFF. For the CDR3, the DNA is TGTGCCAGCAGGCCAGGGTCCTACATGAACACTGAAGCTTTCTTT.

The rearrangement uses TRBV15 and TRBJ1-5, with D possibly TRBD1 on 6 matching bases. Trimming took 0 bases from V and 9 from J, leaving 18 bases between them. The CDR3 is 16 residues long. Germline lookup yields CDR1 LNHNV and CDR2 YYDKDF (reference sequence). CDR3 residues: CATSRETGLPMRPQHF. The CDR3 DNA is TGTGCCACCAGCAGAGAGACAGGATTACCTATGCGGCCCCAGCATTTT.